This T cell receptor (beta chain) is drawn from a study of CD8 T cells in ankylosing spondylitis. Broader study findings: Significant enrichment of disease-linked clones was reportedly seen in matched ankylosing spondylitis synovial fluid.

From the 5' RACE reads, TCRdb called clonotypes with MiXCR, one entry per CDR3 protein. Of 200,000 to 250,000 distinct CDR3 sequences in the sample, roughly 32% were seen once. V was clipped by 0 bases and J by 1 base; unmatched bases: 1. The CDR3 length is 15 residues. Germline CDR1 reads SGDLS; CDR2 reads YYNGEE. This clonotype was picked up a small number of times. Its cognate antigen is unknown. Sequencing was performed on blood, either unsorted or a sorted T cell fraction (not recorded which). The chain employs TRBV9 and TRBJ1-5; 7 bases agree with TRBD1. The TCR sequence derives from a male donor with ankylosing spondylitis or in good health (not recorded which). This chain's CDR3 is CASSVGQGSNQPQHF. The CDR3 region has the DNA TGTGCCAGCAGCGTAGGACAGGGAAGCAATCAGCCCCAGCATTTT.